Listed below are T cell receptor beta chains from one sample, sequenced in a study of blood T cell repertoires in COVID-19. TCRdb's table, derived via immunoSEQ multiplex PCR, lists solely in-frame clones and lacks some. The data contain around 200,000 clones, approximately 91% of them singletons. The sequencing input was PBMCs or T cells enriched from blood (not recorded which). The source of these receptors is a young woman who had recovered from COVID-19. The CDR3 runs from the conserved cysteine through the conserved F or W. D genes are given only for firm matches. Size is stated for part of the rows, as once, few or many counts, or as a class when the clone is expanded.

v_gene: TRBV3-1/TRBV3-2
d_gene: NA
abundance: NA
len: 15
j_gene: TRBJ1-4
CDR3aa: CASSHNSGIGEKLFF
CDR3nt: TGTGCCAGCAGCCACAACTCGGGGATTGGTGAAAAACTGTTTTTT

v_gene: TRBV28
d_gene: NA
abundance: NA
len: 13
j_gene: TRBJ1-5
CDR3aa: CASSGPRNQPQHF
CDR3nt: TGTGCCAGCTCAGGGCCGCGCAATCAGCCCCAGCATTTT

v_gene: TRBV7-2
d_gene: NA
abundance: NA
len: 14
j_gene: TRBJ2-3
CDR3aa: CASSLGLHTDTQYF
CDR3nt: TGTGCCAGCAGCTTGGGACTCCACACAGATACGCAGTATTTT

v_gene: TRBV30
d_gene: TRBD2
abundance: NA
len: 13
j_gene: TRBJ2-3
CDR3aa: CAWNLAGGDTQYF
CDR3nt: TGTGCCTGGAACCTAGCGGGAGGAGATACGCAGTATTTT

v_gene: TRBV5-1
d_gene: NA
abundance: NA
len: 14
j_gene: TRBJ2-5
CDR3aa: CASSLVRGKETQYF
CDR3nt: TGCGCCAGCAGCTTGGTACGAGGGAAAGAGACCCAGTACTTC

v_gene: TRBV27
d_gene: NA
abundance: NA
len: 21
j_gene: TRBJ2-3
CDR3aa: CASSRMATGPGERPSTDTQYF
CDR3nt: TGTGCCAGCAGCCGCATGGCCACGGGACCGGGAGAACGTCCTAGCACAGATACGCAGTATTTT

v_gene: TRBV14
d_gene: NA
abundance: NA
len: 14
j_gene: TRBJ2-7
CDR3aa: CASSHPGLTYEQYF
CDR3nt: TGTGCCAGCAGCCATCCGGGTTTGACCTACGAGCAGTACTTC

v_gene: TRBV20-1
d_gene: TRBD2
abundance: once
len: 16
j_gene: TRBJ2-3
CDR3aa: CSASLIPSGHFNTQYF
CDR3nt: TGCAGTGCTAGTCTTATTCCTAGCGGGCATTTTAATACGCAGTATTTT

v_gene: TRBV7-8
d_gene: NA
abundance: few
len: 14
j_gene: TRBJ1-2
CDR3aa: CASRQLARAVGYTF
CDR3nt: TGTGCCAGCAGACAACTCGCCAGGGCTGTGGGCTACACCTTC

v_gene: TRBV14
d_gene: NA
abundance: NA
len: 15
j_gene: TRBJ2-7
CDR3aa: CASSQDLGAQRNQYF
CDR3nt: TGTGCCAGCAGCCAAGATTTAGGGGCCCAACGGAATCAGTACTTC

v_gene: TRBV7-2
d_gene: TRBD1
abundance: NA
len: 15
j_gene: TRBJ2-1
CDR3aa: CASSPVAGQGGEQFF
CDR3nt: TGTGCCAGCAGCCCCGTCGCGGGACAGGGTGGCGAGCAGTTCTTC

v_gene: TRBV28
d_gene: TRBD2
abundance: NA
len: 14
j_gene: TRBJ2-7
CDR3aa: CASSLRLAPYEQYF
CDR3nt: TGTGCCAGCAGTTTACGACTAGCTCCCTACGAGCAGTACTTC

v_gene: TRBV4-2
d_gene: TRBD2
abundance: NA
len: 17
j_gene: TRBJ2-1
CDR3aa: CASSQGNGRASYNEQFF
CDR3nt: TGTGCCAGCAGCCAAGGTAACGGGAGGGCCTCCTACAATGAGCAGTTCTTC

v_gene: TRBV7-8
d_gene: NA
abundance: NA
len: 13
j_gene: TRBJ2-7
CDR3aa: CASSLNRAYEQYF
CDR3nt: TGTGCCAGCAGCTTAAACAGGGCCTACGAGCAGTACTTC

v_gene: TRBV5-1
d_gene: NA
abundance: NA
len: 14
j_gene: TRBJ2-1
CDR3aa: CASSLMLASNEQFF
CDR3nt: TGCGCCAGCAGCTTGATGTTAGCCAGCAATGAGCAGTTCTTC

v_gene: TRBV27
d_gene: TRBD2
abundance: NA
len: 15
j_gene: TRBJ2-7
CDR3aa: CASSPGPSGSYEQYF
CDR3nt: TGTGCCAGCAGTCCTGGGCCTAGCGGTAGCTACGAGCAGTACTTC

v_gene: TRBV20-1
d_gene: TRBD2
abundance: NA
len: 11
j_gene: TRBJ2-7
CDR3aa: CRGLAGDEQYF
CDR3nt: TGCAGGGGACTAGCGGGAGACGAGCAGTACTTC

v_gene: TRBV14
d_gene: TRBD2
abundance: NA
len: 16
j_gene: TRBJ2-1
CDR3aa: CASSQDAGGPHNEQFF
CDR3nt: TGTGCCAGCAGCCAAGATGCGGGAGGGCCGCACAATGAGCAGTTCTTC

v_gene: TRBV10-3
d_gene: NA
abundance: NA
len: 14
j_gene: TRBJ1-6
CDR3aa: CAISGGGRGSPLHF
CDR3nt: TGTGCCATCAGTGGGGGGGGCCGGGGTTCACCCCTCCACTTT

v_gene: TRBV27
d_gene: TRBD1
abundance: NA
len: 15
j_gene: TRBJ1-5
CDR3aa: CASSPTGNSNQPQHF
CDR3nt: TGTGCCAGCAGCCCGACAGGGAATAGCAATCAGCCCCAGCATTTT

v_gene: TRBV28
d_gene: TRBD1
abundance: NA
len: 15
j_gene: TRBJ2-7
CDR3aa: CASTPGTGGYYEQYF
CDR3nt: TGTGCCAGCACCCCAGGGACAGGGGGGTACTACGAGCAGTACTTC

v_gene: TRBV5-6
d_gene: NA
abundance: NA
len: 16
j_gene: TRBJ1-1
CDR3aa: CASSLYGGGWRTEAFF
CDR3nt: TGTGCCAGCAGCCTATATGGGGGAGGGTGGCGGACTGAAGCTTTCTTT

v_gene: TRBV27
d_gene: TRBD1
abundance: NA
len: 14
j_gene: TRBJ1-6
CDR3aa: CASSGTANNSPLHF
CDR3nt: TGTGCCAGCAGTGGGACAGCTAATAATTCACCCCTCCACTTT

v_gene: TRBV27
d_gene: NA
abundance: NA
len: 14
j_gene: TRBJ2-7
CDR3aa: CASSISPGYYEQYF
CDR3nt: TGTGCCAGCAGTATCAGTCCGGGGTACTACGAGCAGTACTTC